These 18 T cell receptor beta chains were all obtained from the same sample, sequenced in a study of T cells in Graves' hyperthyroidism and ophthalmopathy. Amplified regions were TCR beta CDR3 sequences from RNA transcripts. An initial round of RT-PCR targeting the TCR CDR3 relied on the HTBI primer set. TCRdb re-called the multiplex PCR reads with MiXCR, one entry per CDR3 protein. The table includes over 400,000 distinct CDR3 sequences, less than 25% detected once. Material: blood. The receptors stem from a woman between 70 and 85 years old with Graves' ophthalmopathy.

This clonotype was counted a few times. The chain links TRBV29-1 to TRBJ1-1; 8 nucleotides align to TRBD1. CDR1 and CDR2 from the germline V gene are SQVTM and ANQGSEA. After removal of 6 bases from V and 6 bases from J, the junction contained 9 bases not matched to a gene. CDR3 length: 13 residues. The CDR3 DNA is TGCAGCGTAGCAGGGGGCAGGATGGCTGAAGCTTTCTTT. This sequence encodes CSVAGGRMAEAFF.

This clonotype was seen more than once but under ten times. V and J are TRBV7-9 and TRBJ2-2, with TRBD1 matching 8 bases. CDR1 SEHNR and CDR2 FQNEAQ come from the germline V gene (reference sequence). The junction had 4 bases not matched to a gene; V was cut back by 4 bases and J by 6 bases. The CDR3 length is 14 residues. The CDR3 coding sequence is TGTGCCAGCAGCTATGGACAGGGCGCCGGGGAGCTGTTTTTT. Translating gives CASSYGQGAGELFF.

The chain recombines TRBV4-3 with TRBJ2-5; D is unclear. The CDR3 has 13 amino acids. Trimming left V 4 bases short and J 4 bases short, with 10 bases between. Germline CDR1 is LGHNA and CDR2 is YSLEER. CDR3 DNA: TGCGCCAGCAGCCCTTGGGTGCGAGAGACCCAGTACTTC. This sequence encodes CASSPWVRETQYF.

In its sample, this clonotype was seen many times. This chain links TRBV2 with TRBJ1-4; 9 positions agree with TRBD1. The CDR3 totals 14 residues. The germline gives CDR1 SNHLY, CDR2 FYNNEI. V was pared by 3 bases and J by 10 bases, with 6 bases of the junction left unmatched. The CDR3 nucleotides read TGTGCCAGCAGTGACCGGACAGGGGTTGGAAAACTGTTTTTT. Protein: CASSDRTGVGKLFF.

The rearrangement links TRBV12-3 or TRBV12-4 to TRBJ2-7; D unclear. The ends were cut back, 5 bases at V and 1 base at J, with 15 bases in the middle. The CDR3 spans 15 residues. The DNA of the CDR3 is TGTGCCAGCAGTCCCCCCCGGCAGAGATCCTACGAGCAGTACTTC. As protein: CASSPPRQRSYEQYF.

This chain connects TRBV7-8 to TRBJ2-5; 9 bases match TRBD1. The germline V gene has CDR1 SGHVS and CDR2 FQNEAQ. The V gene end was trimmed by 3 bases and the J gene end by 2 bases; junction bases not matched to a gene: 4. The CDR3 has 15 amino acids. The CDR3 sequence is CASSFHRGQQETQYF. DNA for the CDR3: TGTGCCAGCAGCTTCCACAGGGGGCAACAAGAGACCCAGTACTTC. Drawing the rest from reference TRBV7-8 and TRBJ2-5, the complete variable domain is GAGVSQSPRYKVAKRGQDVALRCDPISGHVSLFWYQQALGQGPEFLTYFQNEAQLDKSGLPSDRFFAERPEGSVSTLKIQRTQQEDSAVYLCASSFHRGQQETQYFGPGTRLLVL.

The chain joins TRBV5-1 to TRBJ2-1, with D perhaps assigned TRBD1 or TRBD2 (5 bases each). The CDR3 consists of 16 residues. V lost 4 bases and J lost 4, with 18 bases in between. Germline assignment: CDR1 SGHRS and CDR2 YFSETQ. The CDR3 bases are TGCGCCAGCAGCCCCCAAGAGGGGCCGGGGTACAATGAGCAGTTCTTC. Protein sequence: CASSPQEGPGYNEQFF. Looking up the rest from reference TRBV5-1 and TRBJ2-1 gives the full variable domain: KAGVTQTPRYLIKTRGQQVTLSCSPISGHRSVSWYQQTPGQGLQFLFEYFSETQRNKGNFPGRFSGRQFSNSRSEMNVSTLELGDSALYLCASSPQEGPGYNEQFFGPGTRLTVL.

This clonotype occurred a few times. The chain is built from TRBV30 and TRBJ1-4; the D is unclear. This CDR3 is 13 amino acids long. Germline V gene lookup returns CDR1 GTSNPN and CDR2 SVGIG (reference sequence). Trimming shortened V by 7 bases and J by 0 bases, and 9 bases separated the two germline ends. CDR3 protein: CASQFATNEKLFF. The CDR3 DNA follows: TGTGCCTCACAATTTGCAACTAATGAAAAACTGTTTTTT. The whole variable domain, remainder taken from reference TRBV30 and TRBJ1-4, is SQTIHQWPATLVQPVGSPLSLECTVEGTSNPNLYWYRQAAGRGLQLLFYSVGIGQISSEVPQNLSASRPQDRQFILSSKKLLLSDSGFYLCASQFATNEKLFFGSGTQLSVL.

This clonotype was observed many times. The chain joins TRBV18 to TRBJ1-2; D perhaps matches TRBD1 (6 bases). This CDR3 comprises 13 residues. V was trimmed by 3 bases and J by 5 bases, leaving 10 bases between them. The germline V gene encodes CDR1 KGHSH and CDR2 LQKENI. The CDR3 DNA reads as TGTGCCAGCTCACCCAACAGGGAGTATGGCTACACCTTC. The encoded protein is CASSPNREYGYTF.

Ten or more counts support this clonotype. The chain links TRBV13 to TRBJ2-7; tentatively, D is TRBD2 (6 bases). CDR3 size: 13 residues. The V gene's germline CDR1 is PRHDT and CDR2 FYEKMQ (reference sequence). V dropped 5 bases and J dropped 3 bases, with 11 bases sitting between them. CDR3 nucleotides: TGTGCCAGCAGCGCGGGACGAAACTACGAGCAGTACTTC. It encodes CASSAGRNYEQYF.

By frequency in the sample, this clonotype is medium-sized. This chain uses TRBV2 with TRBJ1-4; 9 bases align to TRBD1. The trim removed 0 bases at V and 5 bases at J, leaving 1 base unmatched. CDR3 length equals 15 residues. Per the germline V gene, CDR1 is SNHLY and CDR2 is FYNNEI. CDR3 DNA sequence: TGTGCCAGCAGTGAAGCGGGGACAGGGAATGAAAAACTGTTTTTT. This gives the protein CASSEAGTGNEKLFF.

This rearrangement joins TRBV28 to TRBJ2-1; the D gene is possibly TRBD1 (5 bases). V shed 8 bases and J shed 3 bases, with 11 bases lying between them. Per the germline V gene, CDR1 is MDHEN and CDR2 is SYDVKM. CDR3 length: 13 residues. The CDR3 DNA follows: TGTGCCAGCTCCAGGGCTGTCTACAATGAGCAGTTCTTC. Encoded protein: CASSRAVYNEQFF.

The rearrangement uses TRBV7-8 and TRBJ2-7; perhaps TRBD2 as D (7 bases). This CDR3 is 13 amino acids long. Trimming removed 1 base at V and 6 bases at J, with 10 bases between. CDR1 and CDR2 (germline): SGHVS, FQNEAQ. CDR3 sequence reads: CASSLGGGREQYF. For the CDR3, the DNA is TGTGCCAGCAGCTTAGGGGGGGGGCGCGAGCAGTACTTC. Full variable domain (missing parts from reference TRBV7-8 and TRBJ2-7): GAGVSQSPRYKVAKRGQDVALRCDPISGHVSLFWYQQALGQGPEFLTYFQNEAQLDKSGLPSDRFFAERPEGSVSTLKIQRTQQEDSAVYLCASSLGGGREQYFGPGTRLTVT.

J is TRBJ1-2 and V is TRBV28; a possible D gene is TRBD1 (5 bases). This CDR3 spans 15 amino acids. The V end was cut by 7 bases, the J end by 0 bases, with 15 bases between. Per germline, CDR1 MDHEN and CDR2 SYDVKM. DNA of the CDR3: TGTGCCAGCACCCGATTGGGGGGGTCTAACTATGGCTACACCTTC. Translating it yields CASTRLGGSNYGYTF.

This clonotype was seen only a few times. The chain carries TRBV4-3 and TRBJ2-7; D perhaps matches TRBD1 (5 bases). Germline V lookup: CDR1 LGHNA, CDR2 YSLEER. This CDR3 has 15 amino acids. V was clipped by 0 bases and J by 4 bases, with 13 bases between them. The CDR3 reads CASSQDWGRAYEQYF. CDR3 DNA sequence: TGCGCCAGCAGCCAAGACTGGGGCAGGGCATACGAGCAGTACTTC.

This clonotype turned up a few times. The CDR3 reads CAGTTGGAGDDTQYF. CDR3 DNA: TGTGCCGGTACGACAGGGGGCGCGGGGGATGATACGCAGTATTTT. The V call is TRBV6-1, the J call TRBJ2-3; 10 bases match TRBD1. V was clipped by 11 bases and J by 6 bases; unmatched bases: 14. CDR1 is MNHNS and CDR2 is SASEGT in the germline V gene. This CDR3 is 15 amino acids long.

V usage is TRBV14 and J usage is TRBJ2-7; D is perhaps TRBD1 (6 bases). With 2 bases removed from V and 6 bases from J, the gap between germline ends came to 14 bases. CDR1 is SGHDN, CDR2 FVKESK, per germline. The CDR3 spans 14 residues. CDR3 sequence (DNA): TGTGCCAGCAGCCAAACATACGCCAGGGGCGAGCAGTACTTC. It codes for CASSQTYARGEQYF.

This clonotype was seen more than once but under ten times. This chain joins TRBV10-1 and TRBJ2-1, with D possibly matching TRBD2 (5 bases). CDR1 is WNHNN and CDR2 is SYGVQD in the germline V gene (reference sequence). V was cut by 8 bases and J by 9 bases, with 11 bases left in between. The CDR3 sequence is 11 residues long. The CDR3 protein is CASEHAGEQFF. Written as DNA, the CDR3 is TGCGCCAGCGAACACGCGGGTGAGCAGTTCTTC.